This T cell receptor (beta chain) emerged from a study of identical twins. The CDR3 runs to 18 residues. V lost 6 bases to trimming and J lost 0 bases; unmatched junction nucleotides: 10. The germline V gene encodes CDR1 MNHNS and CDR2 SASEGT. Every donor was a healthy Caucasian. TCRdb re-called the 5' RACE reads through MiXCR, storing one row per CDR3 protein. Of hundreds of thousands of distinct CDR3 sequences detected, approximately 21% appear once; the ten largest clones hold more than 4%. Another study also made use of these data, one on T cells expressing NK-cell markers.

Input material: PBMCs. The receptor's source is a young woman in good health. The chain has TRBV6-1 and TRBJ2-1, with TRBD2 matching over 11 bases. The CDR3 loop is CASRHGTSGRSSYNEQFF. In DNA, the CDR3 is TGTGCCAGCAGGCACGGGACTAGCGGAAGGAGCTCCTACAATGAGCAGTTCTTC.